The source of this TCR beta chain is a study of T cells in Graves' hyperthyroidism and ophthalmopathy. As for the study in general: Specimen type is peripheral blood, collected at initial diagnosis prior to any treatment.

This clonotype was observed many times. The CDR3 contains 15 residues. Trimming stripped 2 bases from V and 4 bases from J, with 11 bases between. The germline gives CDR1 MNHEY, CDR2 SVGAGI. Hyperthyroidism had been newly diagnosed in patients aged 18 to 65, and its duration was under 2 months. Pregnant or lactating patients were excluded, as were those with uncontrolled infection or other autoimmune disease. Template material for amplifying TCR beta CDR3 regions consisted of RNA transcripts. Using the HTBI primer set, a first-round RT-PCR was run on the TCR CDR3. TCRdb recomputed calls from the multiplex PCR reads with MiXCR, one row per CDR3 protein. The data contain tens of thousands of distinct CDR3 sequences, approximately 50% of them seen just once; the ten biggest clones take up approximately 6.2%.

The chain has TRBV6-5 and TRBJ1-4; D possibly corresponds to TRBD1 (5 bases). This TCR derives from a woman aged 50 to 60 with Graves' hyperthyroidism that later progressed to Graves' ophthalmopathy. Sample: blood. CDR3 coding DNA: TGTGCCAGCAGTTACAGTACAGGAAATAATGAAAAACTGTTTTTT. Protein sequence: CASSYSTGNNEKLFF.